This is a list of T cell receptor beta chains from one sample in a study of graft-versus-host responses after intestinal transplantation. Antigens for these TCRs are unknown. The repertoire was sequenced with immunoSEQ multiplex PCR; TCRdb's copy has only in-frame clones and lacks some. The sample holds about 110,000 clones, 85% to 95% seen once. The starting material was unstimulated CD4+ T cells sorted from spleen or lymph node cells, obtained before transplant. Source of these receptors: a human donor who was the organ donor for an intestinal transplant. Both conserved end residues are part of each CDR3. The D gene is left open where the match is weak. Some rows have no size entry. The others give once, few or many, or a class for an expanded clone.

j_call | v_call | d_call | clone_size | cdr3_nt | cdr3_aa
TRBJ1-2 | TRBV10-3 | - | - | TGTGCCATCAGTGAGCCCTATGGCTACACCTTC | CAISEPYGYTF
TRBJ2-4 | TRBV11-2 | - | once | TGTGCCAGCAGCTTAGTAGAGGGCAGGGACATTCAGTACTTC | CASSLVEGRDIQYF
TRBJ2-5 | TRBV18 | - | - | TGTGCCAGCTCACCACGGACGGTACAAGAGACCCAGTACTTC | CASSPRTVQETQYF
TRBJ2-7 | TRBV6-1 | - | - | TGTGCCAGCAGTGCGGAGGTAGCGCGAACCTACGAGCAGTACTTC | CASSAEVARTYEQYF
TRBJ1-2 | TRBV4-1 | - | - | TGCGCCAGCAGCCAAGGGTGGTCAGGGAATTATGGCTACACCTTC | CASSQGWSGNYGYTF
TRBJ2-1 | TRBV28 | TRBD2 | - | TGTGCCAGCAGCCGTCGCTTTGGCGGGAGTACCTACAATGAGCAGTTCTTC | CASSRRFGGSTYNEQFF
TRBJ2-3 | TRBV6-4 | - | - | TGTGCCAGCAGTGACGCGGCAGATACGCAGTATTTT | CASSDAADTQYF
TRBJ2-1 | TRBV30 | TRBD2 | - | TGTGCCTGGGATGGGACTAGCGGGAGAACCTACAATGAGCAGTTCTTC | CAWDGTSGRTYNEQFF
TRBJ1-2 | TRBV7-9 | - | once | TGTGCCAGCAGCTTGTGGGGCTATGGCTACACCTTC | CASSLWGYGYTF
TRBJ2-1 | TRBV5-4 | - | - | TGTGCCAGCAGCTTGGAACTAGGAGGTACCTACAATGAGCAGTTCTTC | CASSLELGGTYNEQFF
TRBJ1-1 | TRBV15 | - | once | TGTGCCACCAGCAGAGATTGGATAGGTGAAGCTTTCTTT | CATSRDWIGEAFF
TRBJ2-7 | TRBV7-2 | - | once | TGTGCCAGCAGCGCCGACTCTTCTCTCTCCTACGAGCAGTACTTC | CASSADSSLSYEQYF
TRBJ2-1 | TRBV25-1 | TRBD2 | - | TGTGCCAGCAGTGACTATAGCGGGAGGGCCATGTTTTATGAGCAGTTCTTC | CASSDYSGRAMFYEQFF
TRBJ1-3 | TRBV7-9 | TRBD1 | - | TGTGCCAGCAGCATCGGACAGGGTAACACCATATATTTT | CASSIGQGNTIYF
TRBJ2-2 | TRBV5-1 | TRBD2 | - | TGCGCCAGCAGGGAGACCTTATCGGGAGGGGCCGGGGAGCTGTTTTTT | CASRETLSGGAGELFF
TRBJ2-1 | TRBV19 | TRBD2 | - | TGTGCCAGCGCTACTAGCGGAGCCTACAATGAGCAGTTCTTC | CASATSGAYNEQFF
TRBJ1-1 | TRBV19 | - | - | TGTGCCAGTAGTATCGAGGGACGGATGAACACTGAAGCTTTCTTT | CASSIEGRMNTEAFF
TRBJ1-3 | TRBV6-1 | - | - | TGTGCCAGCAGTGAAGCGCTCGACCTCACCGTGGACACCATATATTTT | CASSEALDLTVDTIYF
TRBJ2-1 | TRBV2 | - | - | TGTGCCTCTAGGATGGAGTCCAATGAGCAGTTCTTC | CASRMESNEQFF
TRBJ2-1 | TRBV11-2 | - | - | TGTGCCAGCAGCTTAGAGCAGGCCTACTCCTACAATGAGCAGTTCTTC | CASSLEQAYSYNEQFF
TRBJ1-2 | TRBV6-5 | - | - | TGTGCCAGCAGAGGGGGTGCATCCTATGGCTACACCTTC | CASRGGASYGYTF
TRBJ1-2 | TRBV5-6 | TRBD1 | - | TGTGCCAGCAGCGACAGGGGAAATGGCTACACCTTC | CASSDRGNGYTF
TRBJ2-3 | TRBV10-3 | - | - | TGTGCCATCAAGGGTGCAGGAGGTACAGATACGCAGTATTTT | CAIKGAGGTDTQYF
TRBJ1-1 | TRBV28 | - | - | TGTGCCAGCAGTTTATGGGGCGGGTACACTGAAGCTTTCTTT | CASSLWGGYTEAFF
TRBJ2-3 | TRBV29-1 | - | - | TGCAGCGTTGGGAGGGCCACAGATACGCAGTATTTT | CSVGRATDTQYF
TRBJ1-4 | TRBV6-6 | - | - | TGTGCCAGCAGTTCCAGGGGAACGGGAGATGAAAAACTGTTTTTT | CASSSRGTGDEKLFF
TRBJ2-1 | TRBV6-6 | - | - | TGTGCCAGCATCCACTCCCAGAAAGGGGCACACAATGAGCAGTTCTTC | CASIHSQKGAHNEQFF
TRBJ2-7 | TRBV6-5 | TRBD1 | - | TGTGCCAGCAGTTACCCTACAGGGGGCCGCAACGAGCAGTACTTC | CASSYPTGGRNEQYF
TRBJ2-7 | TRBV6-1 | - | - | TGTGCCAGCAGTGACTCCCCGGGGGCGGGCGAGCAGTACTTC | CASSDSPGAGEQYF
TRBJ2-1 | TRBV6-5 | TRBD2 | - | TGTGCCAGCAGTTACATGGGACTAGCGGGGAATGAGCAGTTCTTC | CASSYMGLAGNEQFF
TRBJ2-7 | TRBV9 | - | - | TGTGCCAGCAGCGTAGGTAGGGGTTCCTACGAGCAGTACTTC | CASSVGRGSYEQYF
TRBJ2-1 | TRBV2 | - | - | TGTGCCAGCAGTCTCCGGGGTCCGGGATTAGGGGGTAATGAGCAGTTCTTC | CASSLRGPGLGGNEQFF
TRBJ1-5 | TRBV18 | TRBD1 | once | TGTGCCAGCTCTCCCGGGACAGGGGGTGGTCAGCCCCAGCATTTT | CASSPGTGGGQPQHF
TRBJ2-7 | TRBV28 | TRBD1 | - | TGTGCCAGCGGAGGACAGGGTGGAGGGGAGCAGTACTTC | CASGGQGGGEQYF
TRBJ2-2 | TRBV9 | - | - | TGTGCCAGCAGCGTAGTACAGGCGCCCTTGAACACCGGGGAGCTGTTTTTT | CASSVVQAPLNTGELFF
TRBJ1-2 | TRBV28 | TRBD1 | - | TGTGCCAGCAGTTTATCCGGACAGGACTATGGCTACACCTTC | CASSLSGQDYGYTF
TRBJ1-2 | TRBV7-9 | TRBD1 | - | TGTGCCAGCAGCCCTAAGGGGACACAGGGGGCAGCTAACTATGGCTACACCTTC | CASSPKGTQGAANYGYTF
TRBJ2-7 | TRBV4-2 | TRBD2 | - | TGTGCCAGCAGCCAAGATCTCGGGCTAGCGGGCCGAGGCCACGAGCAGTACTTC | CASSQDLGLAGRGHEQYF
TRBJ1-1 | TRBV2 | - | - | TGTGCCAGCAGTGAATTTCCGTTGGCTCCTACCACGCGGAACACTGAAGCTTTCTTT | CASSEFPLAPTTRNTEAFF
TRBJ1-4 | TRBV10-3 | - | - | TGTGCCATCAGTGAGTCGAGGCAGGGATTTAATGAAAAACTGTTTTTT | CAISESRQGFNEKLFF
TRBJ1-1 | TRBV28 | - | - | TGTGCCAGCAGAACGGACAGCTTGAACACTGAAGCTTTCTTT | CASRTDSLNTEAFF
TRBJ2-2 | TRBV19 | TRBD1 | - | TGTGCCAGTGGGCGACAGGGGGCGGACACCGGGGAGCTGTTTTTT | CASGRQGADTGELFF
TRBJ2-7 | TRBV4-2 | TRBD2 | - | TGTGCCAGCAGCGACGCACCGGGACTAGCGGCCTACGAGCAGTACTTC | CASSDAPGLAAYEQYF
TRBJ1-1 | TRBV7-9 | TRBD1 | - | TGTGCCAGCAGCCAACTGGGGGACAGCGAAGCTTTCTTT | CASSQLGDSEAFF
TRBJ1-4 | TRBV27 | - | - | TGTGCCAGCAGTTTATATGAAGACGCCGGTGTGGAAAAACTGTTTTTT | CASSLYEDAGVEKLFF
TRBJ1-2 | TRBV7-2 | - | - | TGTGCCAGCAGCTTAGGACCCCCTCCTAACTATGGCTACACCTTC | CASSLGPPPNYGYTF
TRBJ1-5 | TRBV28 | - | - | TGTGCCAGCTGTAGACCTGGGACCCTGGGGATTCAGCCCCAGCATTTT | CASCRPGTLGIQPQHF
TRBJ1-3 | TRBV7-2 | - | - | TGTGCCAGCAGCCCCGACAGGCCGAGTGGAAACACCATATATTTT | CASSPDRPSGNTIYF
TRBJ1-5 | TRBV6-4 | - | - | TGTGCCAGCAGACTGAGGACATTAGCTGGACTTAATCAGCCCCAGCATTTT | CASRLRTLAGLNQPQHF
TRBJ1-2 | TRBV7-9 | - | - | TGTGCCAGCAGCTTAGAAGAGAACTATGGCTACACCTTC | CASSLEENYGYTF
TRBJ2-7 | TRBV28 | - | - | TGTGCCAGCAGTTTCGTCGGGTGGGCCTACGAGCAGTACTTC | CASSFVGWAYEQYF
TRBJ1-3 | TRBV28 | TRBD1 | - | TGTGCTACCGGGACAGGGGGAGTCTCTGGAAACACCATATATTTT | CATGTGGVSGNTIYF